Listed here is a single T cell receptor beta chain. This entry is derived from a study of T-cell memory formation after mild COVID-19. TCRdb redid the calling of the 5' RACE reads with MiXCR, one entry per CDR3 protein. Of about 270,000 distinct CDR3 sequences listed, about a sixth were seen once; the top ten hold 23%. CDR1 is MDHEN, CDR2 SYDVKM, per germline. The CDR3 has 13 residues. V lost 5 bases and J 2 bases, leaving 10 bases between the germline ends. Sequenced sample: PBMCs or a T cell subset sorted from them (not recorded which). This rearrangement joins TRBV28 to TRBJ2-7; D possibly matches TRBD1 or TRBD2 (5 bases each). The sequence was collected from a man between 18 and 29 years old who had mild COVID-19 (a few samples of this study predate the infection). Cell type and time point are not known. CDR3 nucleotide sequence: TGTGCCAGCAGTGAGGTGGGACCCTACGAGCAGTACGTC. It specifies CASSEVGPYEQYV.